The present entry profiles one T cell receptor (beta chain) with its context. Its antigen is unknown. These data originate in a study of vaccination and CD4 T cells after COVID-19. Study outcomes and limitations: Spike mono-reactivity was evident in 304 of the 307 vaccine-specific clones derived from convalescent patients. Investigators enrolled relatively few convalescent patients and included no early post-infection timepoints.

Germline V lookup: CDR1 DFQATT, CDR2 SNEGSKA (reference sequence). The V end lost 8 bases, the J end lost 3 bases, and 14 bases lay between the germline ends. The CDR3 extends over 12 amino acids. With the Oncomine TCR Beta short-read assay, DNA from cultured CD4+ T cells was sequenced. The authors extracted genomic DNA from cultured CD4+ T cells. TCRdb analysed the PCR reads with MiXCR anew, one entry per CDR3 protein. The sample lists 12,000 or so distinct CDR3 sequences; approximately 51% were seen once. This sample's treatment: approximately nine-day PBMC culture with coronavirus spike peptide pools or control peptides (ViraFEST assay).

V and J are TRBV20-1 and TRBJ2-7; D call uncertain. Sample: cultured CD4+ T cells from blood, taken after SARS-CoV-2 vaccination. The sequence was obtained from a human donor with COVID-19. CDR3 protein: CSLHGPNYEQYF. CDR3 bases: TGCAGTCTACACGGACCCAACTACGAGCAGTACTTC.